These 14 T cell receptor beta chains were all obtained from the same sample, sequenced in a study of T cell repertoires in cytomegalovirus infection. TCRdb passed the reads through MiXCR, listing each CDR3 protein once. The table records roughly 570,000 distinct CDR3 sequences, over 35% of them present only once. Their antigen targets remain unknown. The sequenced sample was cultured PBMCs, obtained from culture after CMV antigen stimulation. Receptors were obtained from a human donor in good health (CMV status not recorded). Some clones in this sample may be carry-over from other donors' samples.

Regarding this clonotype: This sequence may be a read error, since a much larger clone differs from it by one base. The DNA for the CDR3 is TGTGCCAGCAGCTTAAAGGACAGGGGCTACGAGCAGTACTTC. Its protein is CASSLKDRGYEQYF. This chain links TRBV7-2 with TRBJ2-7; 9 nucleotides agree with TRBD1. CDR1 SGHTA and CDR2 FQGNSA come from the germline V gene. J lost 3 bases, V lost 2 bases, and 2 bases had no gene match. The CDR3 has 14 residues. Full variable domain (rest looked up from reference TRBV7-2 and TRBJ2-7): GAGVSQSPSNKVTEKGKDVELRCDPISGHTALYWYRQSLGQGLEFLIYFQGNSAPDKSGLPSDRFSAERTGGSVSTLTIQRTQQEDSAVYLCASSLKDRGYEQYFGPGTRLTVT.

The J gene is TRBJ2-6, the V gene TRBV12-3 or TRBV12-4; D is unresolved. The CDR3 runs to 15 residues. V lost 7 bases and J lost 0, with 10 bases in between. DNA for the CDR3: TGTGCCAGCATAGCTTCCCTCTCTGGGGCCAACGTCCTGACTTTC. Protein product: CASIASLSGANVLTF.

J is TRBJ2-1 and V is TRBV6-5; D call uncertain. Germline assignment: CDR1 MNHEY and CDR2 SVGAGI. This CDR3 contains 18 residues. Trimming shortened V by 0 bases and J by 2 bases, and 17 bases separated the two germline ends. CDR3 residues: CASSYSNLDQHPYNEQFF. The CDR3 nucleotides are TGTGCCAGCAGTTACTCGAATCTTGACCAACACCCCTACAATGAGCAGTTCTTC.

This clonotype was recorded many times. This sequence joins TRBV7-2 and TRBJ1-1; the D gene is possibly TRBD1 (5 bases). V was cut by 0 bases and J by 4 bases, with 12 bases left in between. The CDR3 runs 15 residues. Germline lookup yields CDR1 SGHTA and CDR2 FQGNSA. CDR3 residues: CASSLAQARGTEAFF. In DNA, the CDR3 is TGTGCCAGCAGCTTAGCCCAGGCAAGGGGCACTGAAGCTTTCTTT. The whole variable domain, remainder taken from reference TRBV7-2 and TRBJ1-1, is GAGVSQSPSNKVTEKGKDVELRCDPISGHTALYWYRQSLGQGLEFLIYFQGNSAPDKSGLPSDRFSAERTGGSVSTLTIQRTQQEDSAVYLCASSLAQARGTEAFFGQGTRLTVV.

This chain links TRBV6-6 with TRBJ2-7; D is perhaps TRBD2 (6 bases). The germline CDR1 and CDR2 sequences are MNHNY and SVGAGI (reference sequence). V was clipped by 1 base and J by 2 bases, with 15 bases between them. CDR3 length: 16 residues. This CDR3 reads CASSYLPLARAYEQYF. CDR3 in DNA: TGTGCCAGCAGTTACTTGCCTCTAGCGAGGGCCTACGAGCAGTACTTC.

V usage is TRBV12-3 or TRBV12-4 and J usage is TRBJ2-2, with a possible D match to TRBD2 (5 bases). Trimming removed 5 bases from V and 6 bases from J, with 10 bases in between. CDR3 length: 13 residues. CDR3: CASSPIASGELFF. For the CDR3, the DNA is TGTGCCAGCAGTCCAATAGCGTCCGGGGAGCTGTTTTTT.

In its sample, this clonotype was seen a few times. The chain links TRBV19 to TRBJ2-1; TRBD1 aligns across 8 bases. Germline V gene data show CDR1 as LNHDA and CDR2 as SQIVND (reference sequence). The CDR3 has 15 amino acids. J gave up 5 bases and V 7 bases, and 10 bases lay outside the gene matches. The CDR3 region has the DNA TGTGCCAGTACCACTGGCCGGGACAGGAACAATGAGCAGTTCTTC. It is translated as CASTTGRDRNNEQFF.

This chain connects TRBV6-1 to TRBJ2-1, with no clear D. V was trimmed by 7 bases and J by 0 bases, leaving 19 bases between them. Germline V CDR1 and CDR2: MNHNS, SASEGT. The CDR3 spans 17 residues. The CDR3 DNA reads TGTGCCAGCACCCCCTCAGATGGTAGGAGCTCCTACAATGAGCAGTTCTTC. It is translated as CASTPSDGRSSYNEQFF.

There are a few counts of this clonotype. V and J are TRBV7-8 and TRBJ2-7, with D maybe TRBD2 (7 bases). The CDR3 sequence is 17 residues long. V lost 4 bases and J 3 bases, leaving 22 bases between the germline ends. CDR1 SGHVS and CDR2 FQNEAQ come from the germline V gene. CDR3 coding DNA: TGTGCCAGCAGCTCTGGCAGGGGCGGGAGATCCGTCTACGAGCAGTACTTC. As protein: CASSSGRGGRSVYEQYF. Based on the CDR3 plus reference TRBV7-8 and TRBJ2-7, the full variable domain is GAGVSQSPRYKVAKRGQDVALRCDPISGHVSLFWYQQALGQGPEFLTYFQNEAQLDKSGLPSDRFFAERPEGSVSTLKIQRTQQEDSAVYLCASSSGRGGRSVYEQYFGPGTRLTVT.

This chain uses TRBV5-1 with TRBJ2-7; either TRBD1 or TRBD2 may fit D (5 bases each). The ends were cut back, 1 base at V and 7 bases at J, with 9 bases in the middle. Germline CDR1 is SGHRS and CDR2 is YFSETQ. CDR3 size: 12 residues. The chain's CDR3 is CASSLSREEQYF. The CDR3 DNA sequence: TGCGCCAGCAGCTTGTCCAGGGAGGAGCAGTACTTC.

This clonotype was counted only a few times. CDR3 in amino acids: CASSYRGRALDEQFF. The CDR3 coding sequence is TGTGCCAGCAGTTACCGCGGGAGGGCCCTCGATGAGCAGTTCTTC. The V call is TRBV6-5, the J call TRBJ2-1; 9 nucleotides match TRBD2. J was trimmed by 8 bases and V by 2 bases; bases with no gene match: 7. CDR3 length equals 15 residues. Germline V CDR1 and CDR2: MNHEY, SVGAGI.

The V call is TRBV20-1, the J call TRBJ1-4; TRBD1 is a possible D gene (5 bases). Germline CDR1 DFQATT, CDR2 SNEGSKA (reference sequence). The germline V and J ends were trimmed by 3 bases and 3 bases, with 8 bases remaining between them. The CDR3 has 13 amino acids. CDR3 DNA: TGCAGTGCTAGGGGGGGAGCTAATGAAAAACTGTTTTTT. Its translation: CSARGGANEKLFF.

The chain recombines TRBV11-2 with TRBJ2-7; tentative D call: TRBD1 (6 bases). Trimming cost V 3 bases and J 6 bases, with 15 bases left between them. The CDR3 is 14 amino acids. The germline V gene encodes CDR1 SGHAT and CDR2 FQNNGV. DNA for the CDR3: TGTGCCAGCAGCTTTCCACAGGGAGCTGTCGAGCAGTACTTC. This gives the protein CASSFPQGAVEQYF.

This clonotype appeared a few times. The CDR3 is CASSQQKGSWETQYF. In nucleotides, the CDR3 is TGTGCCAGCAGCCAACAGAAGGGCTCTTGGGAGACCCAGTACTTC. This chain links TRBV7-2 with TRBJ2-5; D call uncertain. The germline V gene encodes CDR1 SGHTA and CDR2 FQGNSA. V lost 5 bases, J lost 5 bases, and 18 bases lay in between. CDR3 length: 15 residues. Supplemented by reference TRBV7-2 and TRBJ2-5, the full variable domain reads GAGVSQSPSNKVTEKGKDVELRCDPISGHTALYWYRQSLGQGLEFLIYFQGNSAPDKSGLPSDRFSAERTGGSVSTLTIQRTQQEDSAVYLCASSQQKGSWETQYFGPGTRLLVL.